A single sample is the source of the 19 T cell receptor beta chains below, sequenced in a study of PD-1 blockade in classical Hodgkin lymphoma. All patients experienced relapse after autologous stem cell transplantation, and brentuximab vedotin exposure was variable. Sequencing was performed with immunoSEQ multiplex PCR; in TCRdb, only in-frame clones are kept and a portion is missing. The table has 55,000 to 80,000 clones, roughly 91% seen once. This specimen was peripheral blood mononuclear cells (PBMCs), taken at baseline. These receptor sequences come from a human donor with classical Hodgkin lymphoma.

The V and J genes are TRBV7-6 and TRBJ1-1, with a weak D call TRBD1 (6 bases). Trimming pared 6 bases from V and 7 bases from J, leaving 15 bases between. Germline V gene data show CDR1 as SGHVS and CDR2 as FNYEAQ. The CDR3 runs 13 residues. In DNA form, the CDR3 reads TGTGCCAGCAGTCTGGCCGGACAGAGTGAAGCTTTCTTT. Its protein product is CASSLAGQSEAFF.

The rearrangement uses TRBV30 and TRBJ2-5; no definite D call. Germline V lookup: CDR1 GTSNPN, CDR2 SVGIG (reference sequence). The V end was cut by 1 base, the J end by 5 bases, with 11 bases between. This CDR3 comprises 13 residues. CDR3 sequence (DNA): TGTGCCTGGAGTGAGACTTGGGCGGAGACCCAGTACTTC. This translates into CAWSETWAETQYF.

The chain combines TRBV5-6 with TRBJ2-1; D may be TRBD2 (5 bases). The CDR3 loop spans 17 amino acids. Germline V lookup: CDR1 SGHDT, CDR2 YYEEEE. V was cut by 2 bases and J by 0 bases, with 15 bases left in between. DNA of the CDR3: TGTGCCAGCAGCTTCGGGGAAATACGAGGCTCCTACAATGAGCAGTTCTTC. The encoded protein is CASSFGEIRGSYNEQFF.

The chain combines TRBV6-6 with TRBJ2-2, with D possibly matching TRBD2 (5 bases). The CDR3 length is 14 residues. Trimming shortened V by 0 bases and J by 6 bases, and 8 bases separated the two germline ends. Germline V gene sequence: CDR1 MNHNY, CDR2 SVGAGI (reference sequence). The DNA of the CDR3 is TGTGCCAGCAGTTACTCCAGCGGATCCGGGGAGCTGTTTTTT. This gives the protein CASSYSSGSGELFF.

This CDR3 is CASSEPETQYF. The CDR3 nucleotides are TGTGCCAGCAGTGAACCGGAGACCCAGTACTTC. The genes are TRBV6-1 and TRBJ2-5; D is unresolved. CDR3 length: 11 amino acids. Trimming pared 2 bases from V and 5 bases from J, leaving 3 bases between. Germline V gene lookup returns CDR1 MNHNS and CDR2 SASEGT.

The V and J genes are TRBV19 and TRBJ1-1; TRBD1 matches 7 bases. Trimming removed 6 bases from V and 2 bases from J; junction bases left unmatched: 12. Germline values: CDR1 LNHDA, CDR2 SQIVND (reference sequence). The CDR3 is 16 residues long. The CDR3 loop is CASRFEGAKPNTEAFF. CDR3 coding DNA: TGTGCCAGTAGGTTCGAGGGGGCCAAGCCAAACACTGAAGCTTTCTTT.

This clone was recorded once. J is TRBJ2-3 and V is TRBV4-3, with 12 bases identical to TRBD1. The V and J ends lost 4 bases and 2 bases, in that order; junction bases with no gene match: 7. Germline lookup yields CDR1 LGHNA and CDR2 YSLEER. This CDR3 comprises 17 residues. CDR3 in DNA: TGCGCCAGCAGCCCCCAGGGACAGGGGGCACTCACAGATACGCAGTATTTT. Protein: CASSPQGQGALTDTQYF.

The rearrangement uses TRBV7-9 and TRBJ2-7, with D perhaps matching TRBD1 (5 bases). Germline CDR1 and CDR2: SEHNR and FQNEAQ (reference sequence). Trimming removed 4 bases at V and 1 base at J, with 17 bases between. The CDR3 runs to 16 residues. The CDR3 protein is CASSSTKDTESYEQYF. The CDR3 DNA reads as TGTGCCAGCAGCTCGACGAAGGACACGGAGTCCTACGAGCAGTACTTC.

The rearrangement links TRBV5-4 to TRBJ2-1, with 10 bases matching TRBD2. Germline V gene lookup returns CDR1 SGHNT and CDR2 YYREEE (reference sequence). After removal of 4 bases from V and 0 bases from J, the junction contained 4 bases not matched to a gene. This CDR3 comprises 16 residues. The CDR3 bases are TGTGCCAGCAGCCCGGCTAGCGGGAGCTCCTACAATGAGCAGTTCTTC. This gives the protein CASSPASGSSYNEQFF.

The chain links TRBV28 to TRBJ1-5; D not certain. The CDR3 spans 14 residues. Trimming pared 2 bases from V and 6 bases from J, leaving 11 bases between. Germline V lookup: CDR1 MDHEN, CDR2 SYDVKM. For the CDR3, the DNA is TGTGCCAGCAGTTTAGAGGGTGGGAGTCAGCCCCAGCATTTT. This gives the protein CASSLEGGSQPQHF. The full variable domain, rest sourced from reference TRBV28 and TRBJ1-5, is DVKVTQSSRYLVKRTGEKVFLECVQDMDHENMFWYRQDPGLGLRLIYFSYDVKMKEKGDIPEGYSVSREKKERFSLILESASTNQTSMYLCASSLEGGSQPQHFGDGTRLSIL.

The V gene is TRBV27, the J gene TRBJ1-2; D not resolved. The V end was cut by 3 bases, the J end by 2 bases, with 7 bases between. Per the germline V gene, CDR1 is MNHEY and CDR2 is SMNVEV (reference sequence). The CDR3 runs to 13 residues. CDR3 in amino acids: CASSFEGNYGYTF. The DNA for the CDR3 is TGTGCCAGCAGTTTCGAGGGAAACTATGGCTACACCTTC.

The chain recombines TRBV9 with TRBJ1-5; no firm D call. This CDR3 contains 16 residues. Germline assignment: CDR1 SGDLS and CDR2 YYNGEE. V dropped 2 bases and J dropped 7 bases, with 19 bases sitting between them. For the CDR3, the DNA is TGTGCCAGCAGCGTGGGTCCCGAGATGGGGATCCAGCCCCAGCATTTT. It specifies CASSVGPEMGIQPQHF.

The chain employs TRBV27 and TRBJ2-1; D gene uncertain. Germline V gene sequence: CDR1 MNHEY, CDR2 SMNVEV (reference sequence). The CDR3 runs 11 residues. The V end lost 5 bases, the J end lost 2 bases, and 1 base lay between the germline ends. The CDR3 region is CASSTYNEQFF. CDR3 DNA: TGTGCCAGCAGTACCTACAATGAGCAGTTCTTC.

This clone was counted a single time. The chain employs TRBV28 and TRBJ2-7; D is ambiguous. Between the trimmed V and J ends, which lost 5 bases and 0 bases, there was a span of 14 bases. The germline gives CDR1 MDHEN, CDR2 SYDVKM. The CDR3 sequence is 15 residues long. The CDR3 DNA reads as TGTGCCAGCAGTCCACTCCAAAAGGACTCCTACGAGCAGTACTTC. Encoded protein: CASSPLQKDSYEQYF.

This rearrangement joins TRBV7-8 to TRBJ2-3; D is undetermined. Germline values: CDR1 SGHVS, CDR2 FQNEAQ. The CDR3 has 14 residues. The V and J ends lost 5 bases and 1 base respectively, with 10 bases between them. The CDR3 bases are TGTGCCAGCAGCCTCCGGTCCCGCACAGATACGCAGTATTTT. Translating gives CASSLRSRTDTQYF. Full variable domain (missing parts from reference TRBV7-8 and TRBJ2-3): GAGVSQSPRYKVAKRGQDVALRCDPISGHVSLFWYQQALGQGPEFLTYFQNEAQLDKSGLPSDRFFAERPEGSVSTLKIQRTQQEDSAVYLCASSLRSRTDTQYFGPGTRLTVL.

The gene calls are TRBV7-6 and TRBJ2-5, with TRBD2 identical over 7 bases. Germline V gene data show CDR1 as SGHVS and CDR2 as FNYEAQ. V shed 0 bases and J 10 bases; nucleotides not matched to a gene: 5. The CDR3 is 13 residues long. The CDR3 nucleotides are TGTGCCAGCAGCTTAGCCCTGGGAGGGGACCAGTACTTC. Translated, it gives CASSLALGGDQYF. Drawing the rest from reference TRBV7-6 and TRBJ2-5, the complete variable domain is GAGVSQSPRYKVTKRGQDVALRCDPISGHVSLYWYRQALGQGPEFLTYFNYEAQQDKSGLPNDRFSAERPEGSISTLTIQRTEQRDSAMYRCASSLALGGDQYFGPGTRLLVL.

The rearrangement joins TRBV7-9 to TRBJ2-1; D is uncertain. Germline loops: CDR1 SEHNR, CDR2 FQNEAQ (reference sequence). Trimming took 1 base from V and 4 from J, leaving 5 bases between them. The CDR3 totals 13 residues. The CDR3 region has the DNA TGTGCCAGCAGCTTAGACCGTTACAATGAGCAGTTCTTC. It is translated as CASSLDRYNEQFF. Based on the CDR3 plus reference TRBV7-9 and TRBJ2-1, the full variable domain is DTGVSQNPRHKITKRGQNVTFRCDPISEHNRLYWYRQTLGQGPEFLTYFQNEAQLEKSRLLSDRFSAERPKGSFSTLEIQRTEQGDSAMYLCASSLDRYNEQFFGPGTRLTVL.

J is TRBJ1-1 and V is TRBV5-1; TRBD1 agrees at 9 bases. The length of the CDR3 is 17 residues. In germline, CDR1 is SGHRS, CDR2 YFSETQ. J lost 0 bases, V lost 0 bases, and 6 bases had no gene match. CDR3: CASSLGGTGMVNTEAFF. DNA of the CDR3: TGCGCCAGCAGCTTGGGAGGGACAGGGATGGTGAACACTGAAGCTTTCTTT.

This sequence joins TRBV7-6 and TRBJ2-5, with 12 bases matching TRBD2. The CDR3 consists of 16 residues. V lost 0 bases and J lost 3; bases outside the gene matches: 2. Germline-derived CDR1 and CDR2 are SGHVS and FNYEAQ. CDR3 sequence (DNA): TGTGCCAGCAGCTTAGCGCTAGCGGGGGGGGAAGAGACCCAGTACTTC. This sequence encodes CASSLALAGGEETQYF.